The source of this T cell receptor (beta chain) is a study of T-cell reconstitution after alpha-beta-depleted transplantation in children. Germline V lookup: CDR1 DFQATT, CDR2 SNEGSKA (reference sequence). With 0 bases removed from V and 8 bases from J, the gap between germline ends came to 5 bases. The CDR3 loop spans 11 amino acids. This clonotype was counted only a few times. Unique molecular identifiers featured in how the TCRbeta library was prepared. TCRdb reanalysed the PCR reads using MiXCR and keeps one entry per CDR3 protein. The sample contains approximately 520,000 distinct CDR3 sequences, 30% to 35% of which appear only once.

The TCR comes from a human donor who donated a stem cell graft to a child with aplastic anemia. The chain employs TRBV20-1 and TRBJ2-1; D gene unclear. This specimen was PBMCs from the stem cell graft donor, taken from the stem cell graft. The CDR3 spells CSARDRHEQFF. CDR3 nucleotides: TGCAGTGCTAGAGATCGACATGAGCAGTTCTTC.